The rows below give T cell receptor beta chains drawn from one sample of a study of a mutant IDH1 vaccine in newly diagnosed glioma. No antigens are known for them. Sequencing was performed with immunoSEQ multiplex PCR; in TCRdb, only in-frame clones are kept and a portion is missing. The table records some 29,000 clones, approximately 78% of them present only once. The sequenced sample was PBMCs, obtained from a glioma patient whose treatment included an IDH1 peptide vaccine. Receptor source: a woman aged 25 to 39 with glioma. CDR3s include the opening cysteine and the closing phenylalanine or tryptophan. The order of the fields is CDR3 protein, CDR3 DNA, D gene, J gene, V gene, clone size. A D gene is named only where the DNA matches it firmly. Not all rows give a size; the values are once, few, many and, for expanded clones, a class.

CASSPLRSPGASNQPQHF TGTGCCAGCAGCCCCCTCCGCTCTCCGGGGGCGTCCAATCAGCCCCAGCATTTT NA TRBJ1-5 TRBV2 NA
CASSSGDRETEAFF TGTGCCAGCAGCTCAGGGGACAGGGAAACTGAAGCTTTCTTT TRBD1 TRBJ1-1 TRBV13 NA
CASIQRGVGTEAFF TGTGCCAGCATCCAAAGGGGGGTTGGTACTGAAGCTTTCTTT NA TRBJ1-1 TRBV2 once
CASSAGLLGEKLFF TGCGCCAGCAGCGCTGGGTTACTGGGGGAAAAACTGTTTTTT NA TRBJ1-4 TRBV5-1 once
CASKTGTGAIKGHGYTF TGTGCCTCCAAAACGGGGACAGGGGCTATTAAGGGCCATGGCTACACCTTC TRBD1 TRBJ1-2 TRBV10-3 NA
CASSYRSLNTEAFF TGTGCCAGCAGTTACCGGAGTCTGAACACTGAAGCTTTCTTT NA TRBJ1-1 TRBV6-6 few
CASSPTGGNTEAFF TGTGCCAGCAGCCCCACAGGGGGGAACACTGAAGCTTTCTTT TRBD1 TRBJ1-1 TRBV5-6 NA
CASSLRSGMNTEAFF TGTGCCAGCAGCTTACGATCAGGAATGAACACTGAAGCTTTCTTT NA TRBJ1-1 TRBV11-1 once
CASTPGQVHPSEQFF TGTGCCAGCACCCCGGGGCAGGTTCACCCGAGTGAGCAGTTCTTC NA TRBJ2-1 TRBV2 few
CASSWDRGMETQYF TGTGCCAGCAGCTGGGACAGGGGGATGGAGACCCAGTACTTC TRBD1 TRBJ2-5 TRBV7-8 NA
CASGDRGNTEAFF TGTGCCAGCGGAGACAGGGGGAACACTGAAGCTTTCTTT TRBD1 TRBJ1-1 TRBV2 few
CASSRTGGTGELFF TGTGCCAGCAGCCGAACCGGAGGGACCGGGGAGCTGTTTTTT NA TRBJ2-2 TRBV14 NA
CASSPDTYTEAFF TGTGCCAGCAGCCCCGACACGTACACTGAAGCTTTCTTT NA TRBJ1-1 TRBV5-5 few
CASRPTGPATEAFF TGTGCCAGCAGACCTACAGGCCCAGCCACTGAAGCTTTCTTT NA TRBJ1-1 TRBV7-9 NA
CASSQGRPSYEQYF TGTGCCAGCAGCCAAGGCCGGCCCTCCTACGAGCAGTACTTC NA TRBJ2-7 TRBV4-2 NA
CASGISQGHNQPQHF TGTGCCAGCGGTATTTCACAGGGTCACAATCAGCCCCAGCATTTT NA TRBJ1-5 TRBV6-1 few
CASSDGAEAFF TGTGCCAGCAGTGACGGCGCTGAAGCTTTCTTT NA TRBJ1-1 TRBV6-4 NA
CASSLRGGIPEAFF TGTGCCAGCAGCTTGCGGGGGGGCATCCCTGAAGCTTTCTTT NA TRBJ1-1 TRBV5-6 NA
CASSLGGSYGETQYF TGTGCCAGCAGCTTAGGCGGGTCCTACGGGGAGACCCAGTACTTC NA TRBJ2-5 TRBV7-9 NA
CASRGGDDTEAFF TGTGCCAGCAGAGGGGGGGATGACACTGAAGCTTTCTTT NA TRBJ1-1 TRBV5-4 NA
CASSLRGVAVNTEAFF TGTGCCAGCAGCCTCAGGGGGGTGGCGGTGAACACTGAAGCTTTCTTT TRBD1 TRBJ1-1 TRBV7-2 few
CASSPIISEGYTF TGTGCCAGCTCACCAATCATTTCGGAGGGCTACACCTTC NA TRBJ1-2 TRBV18 NA
CASRRQGWTEAFF TGTGCCAGCAGGAGACAGGGATGGACTGAAGCTTTCTTT TRBD1 TRBJ1-1 TRBV6-4 NA
CASSEARGNQPQHF TGTGCCAGCAGTGAAGCGCGGGGGAATCAGCCCCAGCATTTT NA TRBJ1-5 TRBV2 NA
CASSFWGGGEQFF TGTGCCAGCAGTTTCTGGGGCGGGGGTGAGCAGTTCTTC TRBD2 TRBJ2-1 TRBV27 NA
CASSASGPYSPLHF TGTGCCAGCAGCGCTTCGGGGCCCTATTCACCCCTCCACTTT NA TRBJ1-6 TRBV14 NA
CASSVNSGANVLTF TGTGCCAGCAGCGTCAACTCTGGGGCCAACGTCCTGACTTTC NA TRBJ2-6 TRBV9 NA
CASSLEQGNYGYTF TGTGCCAGCAGCTTGGAGCAGGGGAACTATGGCTACACCTTC NA TRBJ1-2 TRBV5-4 NA
CSVEGGTERPYEQYF TGCAGCGTTGAAGGGGGGACAGAACGACCCTACGAGCAGTACTTC TRBD1 TRBJ2-7 TRBV29-1 NA
CATSRDKSYEQYF TGTGCCACCAGCAGAGATAAGTCCTACGAGCAGTACTTC NA TRBJ2-7 TRBV15 NA
CASSQVLASGYTEAFF TGCGCCAGCAGCCAAGTCCTAGCTTCGGGTTACACTGAAGCTTTCTTT NA TRBJ1-1 TRBV4-1 NA